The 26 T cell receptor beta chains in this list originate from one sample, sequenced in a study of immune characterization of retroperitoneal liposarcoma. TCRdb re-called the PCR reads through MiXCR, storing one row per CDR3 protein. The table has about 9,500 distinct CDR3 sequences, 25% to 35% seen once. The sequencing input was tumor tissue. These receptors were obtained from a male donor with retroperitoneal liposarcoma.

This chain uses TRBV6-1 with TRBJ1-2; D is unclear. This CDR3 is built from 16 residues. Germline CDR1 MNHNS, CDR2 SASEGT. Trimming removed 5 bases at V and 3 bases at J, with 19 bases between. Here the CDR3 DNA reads TGTGCCAGCAGTCCTCCGTTAAGGTTCCCGGACTATGGCTACACCTTC. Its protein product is CASSPPLRFPDYGYTF.

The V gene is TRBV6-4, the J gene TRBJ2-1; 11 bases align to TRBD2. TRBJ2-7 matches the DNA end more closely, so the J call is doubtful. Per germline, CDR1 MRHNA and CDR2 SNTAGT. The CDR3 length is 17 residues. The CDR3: CASSPSRASGRNSEQYF. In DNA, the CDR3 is TGTGCCAGCAGTCCCAGCCGGGCTAGCGGGAGGAACAGCGAGCAGTACTTC.

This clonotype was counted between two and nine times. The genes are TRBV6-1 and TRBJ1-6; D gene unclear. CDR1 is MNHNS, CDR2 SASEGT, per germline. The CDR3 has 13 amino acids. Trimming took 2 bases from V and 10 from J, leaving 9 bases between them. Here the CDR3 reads CASSESARSPLHF. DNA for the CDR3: TGTGCCAGCAGTGAAAGTGCCCGATCACCCCTCCACTTT.

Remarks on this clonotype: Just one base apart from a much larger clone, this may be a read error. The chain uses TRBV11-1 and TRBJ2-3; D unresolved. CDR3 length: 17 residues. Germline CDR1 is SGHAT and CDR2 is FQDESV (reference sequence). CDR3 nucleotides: TGTGCCAACAGCTTAGGTACTGCGTCAGGATTGGGAGATACGCAGTATTTT. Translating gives CANSLGTASGLGDTQYF.

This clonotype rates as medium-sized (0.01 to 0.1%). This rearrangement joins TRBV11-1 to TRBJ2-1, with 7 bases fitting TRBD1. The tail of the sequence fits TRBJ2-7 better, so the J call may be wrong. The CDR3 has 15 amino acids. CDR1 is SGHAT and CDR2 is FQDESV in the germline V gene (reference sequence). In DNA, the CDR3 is TGTGCCAGCAGTTTTGGGACAGCCCTTCTCCTTAGGCAGTACTTC. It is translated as CASSFGTALLLRQYF.

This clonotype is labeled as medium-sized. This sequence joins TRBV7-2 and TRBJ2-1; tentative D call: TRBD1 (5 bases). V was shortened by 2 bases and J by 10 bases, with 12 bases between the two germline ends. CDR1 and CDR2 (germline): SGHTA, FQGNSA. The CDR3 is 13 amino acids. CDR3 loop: CASSLSRVYEQFF. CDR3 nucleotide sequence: TGTGCCAGCAGCTTATCCAGGGTATACGAGCAGTTCTTC.

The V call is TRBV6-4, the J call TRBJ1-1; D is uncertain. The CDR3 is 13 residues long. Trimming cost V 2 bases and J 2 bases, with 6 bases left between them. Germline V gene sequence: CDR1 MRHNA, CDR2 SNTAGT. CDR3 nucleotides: TGTGCCAGCAGTGACAGGGCTAACACTGAAGCTTTCTTT. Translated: CASSDRANTEAFF.

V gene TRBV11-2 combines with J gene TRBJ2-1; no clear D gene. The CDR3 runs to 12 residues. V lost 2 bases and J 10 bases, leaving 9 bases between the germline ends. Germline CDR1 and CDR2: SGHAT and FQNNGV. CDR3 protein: CASSLYAWEQFF. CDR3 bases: TGTGCCAGCAGCTTATACGCCTGGGAGCAGTTCTTC.

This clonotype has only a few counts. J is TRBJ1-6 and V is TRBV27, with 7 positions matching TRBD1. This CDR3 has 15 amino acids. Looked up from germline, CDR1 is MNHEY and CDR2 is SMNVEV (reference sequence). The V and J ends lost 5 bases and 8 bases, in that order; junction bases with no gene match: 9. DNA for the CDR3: TGTGCCAGCAGTGAACAGATTCAGGGGGATTCACCCCTCCACTTT. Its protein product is CASSEQIQGDSPLHF.

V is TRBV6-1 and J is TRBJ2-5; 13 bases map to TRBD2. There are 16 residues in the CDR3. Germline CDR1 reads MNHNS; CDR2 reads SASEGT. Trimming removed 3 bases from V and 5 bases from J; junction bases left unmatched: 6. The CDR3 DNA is TGTGCCAGCAGTGATGGACTAGCGGGGGCTCCGGAGACCCAGTACTTC. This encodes CASSDGLAGAPETQYF.

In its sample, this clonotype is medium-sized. The CDR3 protein is CASSTGLAGPDTQYF. DNA for the CDR3: TGTGCCAGCAGCACCGGACTAGCGGGACCAGATACGCAGTATTTT. This rearrangement joins TRBV7-9 to TRBJ2-3, with 12 bases aligning to TRBD2. Losses at the gene ends were 5 bases for V and 4 bases for J; bases not matched to a gene: 4. The CDR3 loop spans 15 amino acids. Germline V gene lookup returns CDR1 SEHNR and CDR2 FQNEAQ (reference sequence).

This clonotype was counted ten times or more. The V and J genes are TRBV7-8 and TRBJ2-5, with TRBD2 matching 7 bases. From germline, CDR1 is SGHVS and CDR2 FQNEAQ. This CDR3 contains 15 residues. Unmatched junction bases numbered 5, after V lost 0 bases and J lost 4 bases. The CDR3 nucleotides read TGTGCCAGCAGCTTAGCGACGGGGAGGGGAGAGACCCAGTACTTC. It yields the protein CASSLATGRGETQYF.

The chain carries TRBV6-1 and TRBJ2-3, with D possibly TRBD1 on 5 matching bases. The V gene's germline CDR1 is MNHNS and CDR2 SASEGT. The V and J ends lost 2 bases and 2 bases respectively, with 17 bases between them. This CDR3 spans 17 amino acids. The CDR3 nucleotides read TGTGCCAGCAGTGAATCGTGGGTGGCAGGGAACACAGATACGCAGTATTTT. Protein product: CASSESWVAGNTDTQYF.

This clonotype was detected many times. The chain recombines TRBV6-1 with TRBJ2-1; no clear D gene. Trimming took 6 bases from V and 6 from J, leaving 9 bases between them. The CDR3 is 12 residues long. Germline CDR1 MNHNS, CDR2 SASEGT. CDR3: CASRDPSNEQFF. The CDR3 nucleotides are TGTGCCAGCAGGGACCCATCCAATGAGCAGTTCTTC.

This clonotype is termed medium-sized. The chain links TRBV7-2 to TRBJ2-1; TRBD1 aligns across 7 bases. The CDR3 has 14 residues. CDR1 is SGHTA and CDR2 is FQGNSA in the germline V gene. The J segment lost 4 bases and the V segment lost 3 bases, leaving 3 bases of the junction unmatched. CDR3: CASSFGTEYNEQFF. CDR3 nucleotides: TGTGCCAGCAGCTTCGGGACAGAATACAATGAGCAGTTCTTC.

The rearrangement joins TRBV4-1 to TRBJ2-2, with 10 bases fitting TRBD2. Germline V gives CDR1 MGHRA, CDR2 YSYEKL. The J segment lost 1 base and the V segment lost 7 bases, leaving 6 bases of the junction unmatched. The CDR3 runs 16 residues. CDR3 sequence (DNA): TGCGCCAGCACCCAGAGACTAGCGGGGAACACCGGGGAGCTGTTTTTT. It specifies CASTQRLAGNTGELFF.

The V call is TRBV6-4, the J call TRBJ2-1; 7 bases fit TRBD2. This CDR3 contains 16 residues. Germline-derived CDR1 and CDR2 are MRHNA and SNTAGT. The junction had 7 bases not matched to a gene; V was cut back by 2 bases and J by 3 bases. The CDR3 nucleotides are TGTGCCAGCAGTGACGTCGGCCAGCGGGACTACAATGAGCAGTTCTTC. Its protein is CASSDVGQRDYNEQFF.

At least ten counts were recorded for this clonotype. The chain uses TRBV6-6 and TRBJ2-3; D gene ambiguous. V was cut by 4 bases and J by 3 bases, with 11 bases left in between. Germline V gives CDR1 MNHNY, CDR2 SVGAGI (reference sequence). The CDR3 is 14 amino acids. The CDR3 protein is CASSFRGRTDTQYF. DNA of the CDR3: TGTGCCAGCAGTTTCCGCGGAAGGACAGATACGCAGTATTTT.

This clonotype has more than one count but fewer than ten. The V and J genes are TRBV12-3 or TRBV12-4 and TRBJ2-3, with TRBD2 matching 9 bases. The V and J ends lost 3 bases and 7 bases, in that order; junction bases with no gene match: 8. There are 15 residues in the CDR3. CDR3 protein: CASSLASGNKNTQYF. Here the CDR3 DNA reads TGTGCCAGCAGTTTGGCTAGCGGGAACAAAAATACGCAGTATTTT.

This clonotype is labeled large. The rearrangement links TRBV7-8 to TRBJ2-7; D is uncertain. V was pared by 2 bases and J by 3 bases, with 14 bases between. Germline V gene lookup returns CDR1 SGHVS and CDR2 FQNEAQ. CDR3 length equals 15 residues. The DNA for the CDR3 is TGTGCCAGCAGCTTAAGGTTCGGGCCTCGCTACGAGCAGTACTTC. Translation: CASSLRFGPRYEQYF.

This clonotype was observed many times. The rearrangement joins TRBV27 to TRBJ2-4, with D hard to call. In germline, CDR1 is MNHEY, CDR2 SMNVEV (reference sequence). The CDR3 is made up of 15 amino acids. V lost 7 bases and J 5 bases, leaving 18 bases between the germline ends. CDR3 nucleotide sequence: TGTGCCAGCACCATGCTGGCCAGGATGGAAAACATTCAGTACTTC. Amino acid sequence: CASTMLARMENIQYF.

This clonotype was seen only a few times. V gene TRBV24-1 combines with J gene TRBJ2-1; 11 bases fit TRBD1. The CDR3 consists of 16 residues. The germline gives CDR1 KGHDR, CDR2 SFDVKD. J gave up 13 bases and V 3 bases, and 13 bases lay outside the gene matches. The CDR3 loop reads CATSDTRTGGAETQFF. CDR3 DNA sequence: TGTGCCACCAGTGATACTCGGACAGGGGGCGCGGAGACCCAGTTCTTC.

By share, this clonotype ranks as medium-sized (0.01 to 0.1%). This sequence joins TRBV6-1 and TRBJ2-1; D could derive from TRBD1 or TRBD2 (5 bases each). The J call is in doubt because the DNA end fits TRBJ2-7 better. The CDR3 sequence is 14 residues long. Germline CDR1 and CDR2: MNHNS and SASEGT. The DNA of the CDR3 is TGTGCCAGCAGTCACCGGGACGGGGACTACGAGCAGTACTTC. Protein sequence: CASSHRDGDYEQYF.

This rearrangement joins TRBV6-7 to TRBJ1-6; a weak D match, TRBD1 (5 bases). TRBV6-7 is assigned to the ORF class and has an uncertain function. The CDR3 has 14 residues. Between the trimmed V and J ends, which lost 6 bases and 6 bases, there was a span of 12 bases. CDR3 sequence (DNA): TGTGCCAGCAGCCGGGACGGTCTTAATTCACCCCTCCACTTT. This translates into CASSRDGLNSPLHF.

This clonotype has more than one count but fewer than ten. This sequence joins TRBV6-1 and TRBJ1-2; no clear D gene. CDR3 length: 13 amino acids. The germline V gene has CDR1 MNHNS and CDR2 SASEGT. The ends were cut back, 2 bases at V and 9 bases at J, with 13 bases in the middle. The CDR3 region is CASSELDSRSYTF. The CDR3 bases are TGTGCCAGCAGTGAATTGGATTCTCGGAGCTACACCTTC.

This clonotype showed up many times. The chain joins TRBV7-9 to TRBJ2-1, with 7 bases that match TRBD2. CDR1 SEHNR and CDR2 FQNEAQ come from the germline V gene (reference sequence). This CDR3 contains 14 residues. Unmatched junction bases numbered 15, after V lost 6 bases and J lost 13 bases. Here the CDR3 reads CASSQWEGRGTQFF. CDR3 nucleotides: TGTGCCAGCAGTCAGTGGGAGGGCCGCGGGACCCAGTTCTTC.